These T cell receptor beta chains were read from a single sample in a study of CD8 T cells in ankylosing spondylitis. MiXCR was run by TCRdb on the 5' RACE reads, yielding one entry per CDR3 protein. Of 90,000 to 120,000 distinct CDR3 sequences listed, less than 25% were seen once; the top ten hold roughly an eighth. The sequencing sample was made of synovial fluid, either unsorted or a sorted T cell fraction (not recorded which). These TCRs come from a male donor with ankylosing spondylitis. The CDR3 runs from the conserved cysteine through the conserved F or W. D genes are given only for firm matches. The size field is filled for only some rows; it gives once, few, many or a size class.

cdr3_aa: CASSAQGRTEAFF
cdr3_nt: TGTGCCAGCAGTGCACAGGGGCGGACTGAAGCTTTCTTT
j_call: TRBJ1-1
v_call: TRBV27
cdr3_length: 13
clone_size: few
d_call: TRBD1

cdr3_aa: CATSDSPIGAGGYNEQFF
cdr3_nt: TGTGCCACCAGTGACTCCCCCATTGGAGCGGGAGGCTACAATGAGCAGTTCTTC
j_call: TRBJ2-1
v_call: TRBV24-1
cdr3_length: 18
clone_size: few
d_call: TRBD2

cdr3_aa: CSARDGRADYGYTF
cdr3_nt: TGCAGTGCTAGAGATGGCAGGGCGGACTATGGCTACACCTTC
j_call: TRBJ1-2
v_call: TRBV20-1
cdr3_length: 14
clone_size: few
d_call: -

cdr3_aa: CSARGTGTMNYNEQFF
cdr3_nt: TGCAGTGCTAGAGGTACCGGGACCATGAACTACAATGAGCAGTTCTTC
j_call: TRBJ2-1
v_call: TRBV20-1
cdr3_length: 16
clone_size: many
d_call: -

cdr3_aa: CASSLDSNYDYTF
cdr3_nt: TGTGCCAGCAGCCTGGACAGCAACTATGACTACACCTTC
j_call: TRBJ1-2
v_call: TRBV2
cdr3_length: 13
clone_size: -
d_call: -

cdr3_aa: CASSLRTSFWSEQYF
cdr3_nt: TGTGCCAGCAGCTTAAGAACTAGCTTCTGGAGCGAGCAGTACTTC
j_call: TRBJ2-7
v_call: TRBV5-5
cdr3_length: 15
clone_size: many
d_call: -

cdr3_aa: CASSQSWEEQFF
cdr3_nt: TGCGCCAGCAGCCAGTCCTGGGAGGAGCAGTTCTTC
j_call: TRBJ2-1
v_call: TRBV4-1
cdr3_length: 12
clone_size: -
d_call: -

cdr3_aa: CASSVAEGHEQYF
cdr3_nt: TGTGCCAGCAGCGTCGCTGAGGGCCACGAGCAGTACTTC
j_call: TRBJ2-7
v_call: TRBV7-8
cdr3_length: 13
clone_size: many
d_call: -

cdr3_aa: CSATPGTGGNEQFF
cdr3_nt: TGCAGTGCTACTCCCGGGACAGGGGGCAATGAGCAGTTCTTC
j_call: TRBJ2-1
v_call: TRBV20-1
cdr3_length: 14
clone_size: few
d_call: TRBD1

cdr3_aa: CASSQDTFSRRVGEGELFF
cdr3_nt: TGCGCCAGCAGCCAAGATACCTTCTCGCGGAGGGTGGGAGAGGGGGAGCTGTTTTTT
j_call: TRBJ2-2
v_call: TRBV4-1
cdr3_length: 19
clone_size: few
d_call: -

cdr3_aa: CASSLSGGSNQPQHF
cdr3_nt: TGCGCCAGCAGCTTATCAGGTGGGAGCAATCAGCCCCAGCATTTT
j_call: TRBJ1-5
v_call: TRBV5-1
cdr3_length: 15
clone_size: few
d_call: -

cdr3_aa: CASSLAAGTGGSPLHF
cdr3_nt: TGCGCCAGCAGCTTGGCAGCCGGGACAGGCGGCTCACCCCTCCACTTT
j_call: TRBJ1-6
v_call: TRBV5-1
cdr3_length: 16
clone_size: many
d_call: TRBD1

cdr3_aa: CASSLGWHNQPQHF
cdr3_nt: TGTGCCAGCAGTTTGGGGTGGCACAATCAGCCCCAGCATTTT
j_call: TRBJ1-5
v_call: TRBV12-3/TRBV12-4
cdr3_length: 14
clone_size: few
d_call: -

cdr3_aa: CASSQDFRDQPQHF
cdr3_nt: TGCGCCAGCAGCCAAGATTTTCGGGATCAGCCCCAGCATTTT
j_call: TRBJ1-5
v_call: TRBV4-1
cdr3_length: 14
clone_size: few
d_call: -

cdr3_aa: CASSKGASIPPNIQYF
cdr3_nt: TGTGCCAGCAGCAAAGGCGCGTCAATCCCCCCAAACATTCAGTACTTC
j_call: TRBJ2-4
v_call: TRBV21-1
cdr3_length: 16
clone_size: -
d_call: -

cdr3_aa: CASSFDTGPVFNSPLHF
cdr3_nt: TGTGCCAGCAGCTTCGACACAGGACCGGTGTTTAATTCACCCCTCCACTTT
j_call: TRBJ1-6
v_call: TRBV11-2
cdr3_length: 17
clone_size: many
d_call: -

cdr3_aa: CASSSQFSGNTIYF
cdr3_nt: TGTGCCAGCAGCTCACAGTTCTCTGGAAACACCATATATTTT
j_call: TRBJ1-3
v_call: TRBV28
cdr3_length: 14
clone_size: few
d_call: -

cdr3_aa: CASTRQGGITEAFF
cdr3_nt: TGTGCCAGCACCCGACAGGGGGGGATCACTGAAGCTTTCTTT
j_call: TRBJ1-1
v_call: TRBV6-1
cdr3_length: 14
clone_size: -
d_call: TRBD1

cdr3_aa: CASSPGGTSGYNEQFF
cdr3_nt: TGTGCCAGCAGCCCCGGGGGGACTAGCGGCTACAATGAGCAGTTCTTC
j_call: TRBJ2-1
v_call: TRBV6-1
cdr3_length: 16
clone_size: few
d_call: TRBD2

cdr3_aa: CSARGAVGSTDTQYF
cdr3_nt: TGCAGTGCTAGAGGTGCAGTGGGTAGCACAGATACGCAGTATTTT
j_call: TRBJ2-3
v_call: TRBV20-1
cdr3_length: 15
clone_size: few
d_call: -

cdr3_aa: CASSYREPSYNEQFF
cdr3_nt: TGTGCCAGCAGTTACCGAGAGCCCTCCTACAATGAGCAGTTCTTC
j_call: TRBJ2-1
v_call: TRBV12-3/TRBV12-4
cdr3_length: 15
clone_size: many
d_call: -

cdr3_aa: CASSVGGFTYNEQFF
cdr3_nt: TGTGCCAGCAGCGTGGGGGGTTTTACCTACAATGAGCAGTTCTTC
j_call: TRBJ2-1
v_call: TRBV7-2
cdr3_length: 15
clone_size: many
d_call: -